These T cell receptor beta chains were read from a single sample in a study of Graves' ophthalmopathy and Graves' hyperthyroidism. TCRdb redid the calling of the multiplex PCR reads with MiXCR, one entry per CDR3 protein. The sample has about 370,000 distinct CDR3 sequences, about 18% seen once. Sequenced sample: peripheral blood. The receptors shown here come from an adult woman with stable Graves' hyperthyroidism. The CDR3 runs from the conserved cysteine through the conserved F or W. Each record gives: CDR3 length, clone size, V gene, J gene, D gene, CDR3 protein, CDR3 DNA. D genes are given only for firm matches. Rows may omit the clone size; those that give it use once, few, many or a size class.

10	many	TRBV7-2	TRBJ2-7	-	CARTGQPLYF	TGTGCCAGAACGGGACAACCGTTGTACTTC
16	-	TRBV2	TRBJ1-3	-	CASSRDQRFTGNTIYF	TGTGCCAGCAGTAGGGACCAGAGGTTCACTGGAAACACCATATATTTT
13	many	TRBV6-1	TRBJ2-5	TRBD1	CASRKTGEETQYF	TGTGCCAGCAGGAAGACAGGGGAGGAGACCCAGTACTTC
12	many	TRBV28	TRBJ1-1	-	CASSLKYTEAFF	TGTGCCAGCAGTTTAAAGTACACTGAAGCTTTCTTT
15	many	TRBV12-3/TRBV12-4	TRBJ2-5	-	CASSFGGGSRETQYF	TGTGCCAGCAGTTTTGGAGGGGGTAGCAGGGAGACCCAGTACTTC
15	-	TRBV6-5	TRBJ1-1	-	CASSYRGGSNTDAFF	TGTGCCAGCAGTTATCGGGGAGGTTCGAACACTGATGCTTTCTTT
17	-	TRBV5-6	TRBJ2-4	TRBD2	CASSLARERWAKNIKYF	TGTGCCAGCAGCTTGGCGCGGGAGAGATGGGCCAAAAACATTAAGTACTTC
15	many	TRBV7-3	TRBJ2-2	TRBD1	CASSLQGANTGELFF	TGTGCCAGCAGCTTACAGGGGGCGAACACCGGGGAGCTGTTTTTT
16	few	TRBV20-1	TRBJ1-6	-	CSARDGGGGGYSPLHF	TGCAGTGCTAGAGATGGAGGGGGAGGGGGTTATTCACCCCTCCACTTT
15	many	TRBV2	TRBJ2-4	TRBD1	CASRLDRGAKNIQYF	TGTGCCAGCAGGCTGGACAGGGGGGCCAAAAACATTCAGTACTTC
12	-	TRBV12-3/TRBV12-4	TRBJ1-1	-	CASSFGRSEAFF	TGTGCCAGCAGTTTCGGCAGGTCTGAAGCTTTCTTT
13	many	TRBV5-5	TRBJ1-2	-	CASSPDMNYGYTF	TGTGCCAGCAGCCCGGACATGAACTATGGCTACACCTTC
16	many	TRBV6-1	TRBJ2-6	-	CASKESTGLGANVLTF	TGTGCCAGCAAAGAATCAACAGGGTTGGGGGCCAACGTCCTGACTTTC
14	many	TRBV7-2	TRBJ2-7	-	CASSFGGGNREQYF	TGTGCCAGCAGCTTCGGGGGCGGGAATCGTGAGCAGTACTTC
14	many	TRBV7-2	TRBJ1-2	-	CASSLQGGDWGYTF	TGTGCCAGCAGCTTACAGGGAGGGGACTGGGGCTACACCTTC
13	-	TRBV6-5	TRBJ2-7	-	CASSYSTGDEQYF	TGTGCCAGCAGTTACTCGACGGGGGACGAGCAGTACTTC
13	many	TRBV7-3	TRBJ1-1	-	CASSLMPRTEAFF	TGTGCCAGCAGCTTAATGCCAAGGACTGAAGCTTTCTTT
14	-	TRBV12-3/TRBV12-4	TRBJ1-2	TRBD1	CASSLTGSDYGYTF	TGTGCCAGCAGTTTGACAGGGAGTGACTATGGCTACACCTTC
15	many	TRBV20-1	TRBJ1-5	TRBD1	CSARAGTGGGQPQHF	TGCAGTGCTAGAGCCGGGACAGGGGGGGGTCAGCCCCAGCATTTT
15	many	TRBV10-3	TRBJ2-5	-	CAISSTTGGEETQYF	TGTGCCATCAGCTCGACGACAGGAGGTGAAGAGACCCAGTACTTC
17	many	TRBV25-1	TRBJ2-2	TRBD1	CASSWGPYRGAAGELFF	TGTGCCAGCAGCTGGGGTCCCTACAGGGGAGCGGCCGGGGAGCTGTTTTTT
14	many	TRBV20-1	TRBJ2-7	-	CSAPSPTRSYEQYF	TGCAGTGCCCCCAGCCCAACGAGAAGCTACGAGCAGTACTTC
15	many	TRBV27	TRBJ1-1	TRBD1	CASRTGGTVNTEAFF	TGTGCCAGCAGAACAGGGGGCACGGTGAACACTGAAGCTTTCTTT
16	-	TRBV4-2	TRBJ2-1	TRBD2	CASSPSGMNPYNEQFF	TGTGCCAGCAGCCCGAGCGGGATGAATCCCTACAATGAGCAGTTCTTC
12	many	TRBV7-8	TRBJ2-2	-	CASSRRAGELFF	TGTGCCAGCAGCCGCCGGGCCGGGGAGCTGTTTTTT
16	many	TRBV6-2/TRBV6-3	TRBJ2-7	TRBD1	CASSYGYGTGKDEQYF	TGTGCCAGCAGTTACGGGTACGGGACAGGGAAAGACGAGCAGTACTTC
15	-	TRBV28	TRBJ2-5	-	CASSSEGFEQETQYF	TGTGCCAGCAGTTCCGAGGGCTTCGAACAAGAGACCCAGTACTTC
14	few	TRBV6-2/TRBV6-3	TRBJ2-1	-	CASSRQLFDNEQFF	TGTGCCAGCAGTCGCCAGCTATTCGACAATGAGCAGTTCTTC
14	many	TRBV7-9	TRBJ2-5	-	CASSLVSIEETQYF	TGTGCCAGCAGCTTAGTCTCTATAGAAGAGACCCAGTACTTC
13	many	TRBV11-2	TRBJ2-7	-	CASSLARNYEQYF	TGTGCCAGCAGCTTAGCTCGCAACTACGAGCAGTACTTC
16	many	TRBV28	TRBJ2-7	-	CASSLPGRTVSYEQYF	TGTGCCAGCAGTTTACCAGGCCGGACAGTATCCTACGAGCAGTACTTC
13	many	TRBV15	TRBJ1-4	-	CATSRDQVEKLFF	TGTGCCACCAGCAGAGATCAGGTGGAAAAACTGTTTTTT